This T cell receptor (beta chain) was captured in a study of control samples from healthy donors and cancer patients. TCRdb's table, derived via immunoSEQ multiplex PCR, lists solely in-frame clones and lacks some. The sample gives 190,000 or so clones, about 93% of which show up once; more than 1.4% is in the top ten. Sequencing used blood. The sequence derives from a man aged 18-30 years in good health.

CDR3 coding DNA: TGTGCCAGCAGCTTACAGGGGGCATCAGATACGCAGTATTTT. It specifies CASSLQGASDTQYF. V is TRBV5-5 and J is TRBJ2-3; TRBD1 aligns across 9 bases. Per germline, CDR1 SGHKS and CDR2 YYEKEE (reference sequence). There are 14 residues in the CDR3. Trimming cost V 2 bases and J 4 bases; bases outside gene matches: 2. The variable domain in full, with the rest retrieved from reference TRBV5-5 and TRBJ2-3, is DAGVTQSPTHLIKTRGQQVTLRCSPISGHKSVSWYQQVLGQGPQFIFQYYEKEERGRGNFPDRFSARQFPNYSSELNVNALLLGDSALYLCASSLQGASDTQYFGPGTRLTVL.